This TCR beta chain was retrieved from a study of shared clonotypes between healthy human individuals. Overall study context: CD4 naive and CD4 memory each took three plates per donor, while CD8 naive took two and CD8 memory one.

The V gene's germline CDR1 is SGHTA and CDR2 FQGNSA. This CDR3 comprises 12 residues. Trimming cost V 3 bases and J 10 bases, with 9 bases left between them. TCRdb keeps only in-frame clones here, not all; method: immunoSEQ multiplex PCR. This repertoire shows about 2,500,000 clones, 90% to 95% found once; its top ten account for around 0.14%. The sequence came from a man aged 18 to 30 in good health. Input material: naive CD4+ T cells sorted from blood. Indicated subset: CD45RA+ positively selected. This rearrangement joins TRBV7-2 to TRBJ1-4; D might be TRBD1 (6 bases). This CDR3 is CASSLDSVKLFF. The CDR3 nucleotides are TGTGCCAGCAGCTTGGACAGTGTAAAACTGTTTTTT.